This T cell receptor beta chain is from a study of cytomegalovirus exposure and HLA in healthy donors. Background on the study: Most donors, 80% to 90% of over 350 genotyped, fell in the Caucasian-associated ancestry cluster.

The PCR employed 60 Vbeta primers together with 13 Jbeta primers. Sequenced by immunoSEQ multiplex PCR; TCRdb stores in-frame clones only, minus some. This table holds under 200,000 clones, roughly two thirds found once. Germline V gene sequence: CDR1 SGHRS, CDR2 YFSETQ. This CDR3 spans 14 amino acids. The V and J ends lost 6 bases and 5 bases respectively, with 15 bases between them. Unrecorded immune exposures were likely, despite nominal health at sampling. This TCR was recovered from a woman between 18 and 30 years old in good health and CMV-seropositive. The chain couples TRBV5-1 to TRBJ2-1, with a tentative D call TRBD1 (6 bases). Input material: PBMCs. CDR3 nucleotides: TGCGCCAGCATGCGGACGGGGACAAACAATGAGCAGTTCTTC. Protein sequence: CASMRTGTNNEQFF.